Listed below are T cell receptor beta chains from one sample, sequenced in a study of T cell responses to AZD1222 COVID-19 vaccine. Only in-frame clones appear in the TCRdb table, and some are missing; sequencing was by immunoSEQ multiplex PCR. The table records 95,000 to 150,000 clones, 65% to 90% of them present only once. Sequences were derived from peripheral blood, sampled 28 days after the second AZD1222 dose. These receptors came from an adult who received the AZD1222 COVID-19 vaccine. Each CDR3 is given with its conserved first and last residue.

v_call	j_call	cdr3_aa
TRBV5-1	TRBJ1-2	CASSLSGTDPLGYTF
TRBV6-5	TRBJ2-3	CASTRTSTDTQYF
TRBV6-6	TRBJ1-4	CASSTTTNEKLFF
TRBV7-2	TRBJ1-2	CASSPDRAQPHYGYTF
TRBV7-2	TRBJ1-6	CASSFELEDWLNSPLHF
TRBV2	TRBJ2-7	CASMKVPDEQYF
TRBV6-5	TRBJ1-5	CASRTLQGLNQPQHF
TRBV14	TRBJ2-7	CASSSRGSYYEQYF
TRBV28	TRBJ1-6	CASSFTQLSSYNSPLHF
TRBV28	TRBJ1-6	CASSPPFNSPLHF
TRBV14	TRBJ1-2	CASSQFVSYGYTF
TRBV7-2	TRBJ1-5	CASSFRGGLNQPQHF
TRBV7-3	TRBJ2-1	CASSLLSGGYNEQFF
TRBV29-1	TRBJ2-5	CSGARRGQGRETQYF
TRBV18	TRBJ1-3	CASSPESGFGNTIYF
TRBV27	TRBJ1-2	CASSPQGLSAIYGYTF
TRBV7-2	TRBJ2-1	CASGPQGQGEFF
TRBV7-8	TRBJ1-1	CASSLTGETEAFF
TRBV6-5	TRBJ1-2	CASSTGGGGYTF
TRBV7-2	TRBJ1-6	CASSLEQGANFNSPLHF
TRBV30	TRBJ2-7	CAWSAGEYEQYF
TRBV7-3	TRBJ2-1	CASSLMRGSYNEQFF
TRBV5-1	TRBJ2-5	CASTEPGTSRETQYF
TRBV7-3	TRBJ2-6	CASSSGQPRRSGANVLTF
TRBV19	TRBJ2-1	CASSIRGGEQFF
TRBV19	TRBJ2-2	CASSMDPAGTGELFF
TRBV6-1	TRBJ2-7	CASSEPVGLDDYEQYF
TRBV2	TRBJ2-1	CASIQDRRDEQFF
TRBV19	TRBJ1-6	CASSIARGRNSPLHF
TRBV5-1	TRBJ1-1	CASSPWDRVLNTEAFF
TRBV6-6	TRBJ1-2	CASSHLGRPGSYGYTF
TRBV7-6	TRBJ2-3	CASSMGGATDTQYF
TRBV3-1/TRBV3-2	TRBJ2-5	CASSQMASGEETQYF
TRBV9	TRBJ1-5	CASSVGPYGQPQHF
TRBV11-2	TRBJ2-1	CASSPFSGAGNEQFF
TRBV7-9	TRBJ1-5	CASSLEPRGGGQPQHF
TRBV9	TRBJ1-1	CASSRRYQGTEAFF
TRBV28	TRBJ1-5	CASSLLWGLYSNQPQHF
TRBV27	TRBJ1-1	CASSFLEGEAFF
TRBV6-4	TRBJ1-1	CASSETVNTEAFF
TRBV3-1/TRBV3-2	TRBJ2-5	CASSQRRTRETQYF
TRBV19	TRBJ2-5	CASSASTGRGETQYF
TRBV6-5	TRBJ2-7	CASGTGAYYEQYF
TRBV5-6	TRBJ1-1	CASSHRDREAFF
TRBV7-9	TRBJ1-1	CASPGGGNTEAFF
TRBV4-3	TRBJ2-7	CASSQELGDRRAYEQYF
TRBV10-2	TRBJ1-5	CASRDRGGNQPQHF
TRBV7-9	TRBJ1-1	CASSLARGEAFF
TRBV5-1	TRBJ1-2	CASSLGSGFQGAFGYTF
TRBV6-5	TRBJ1-1	CASSYRGWTTEAFF
TRBV4-1	TRBJ2-5	CASSQVDLGFSGTQYF
TRBV5-4	TRBJ2-1	CASWGRGGKDVKNEQFF
TRBV28	TRBJ2-7	CASSPHQGSYEQYF
TRBV7-9	TRBJ2-2	CASSLARRIAGELFF
TRBV6-4	TRBJ1-6	CASSELHNSPLHF
TRBV5-1	TRBJ1-2	CASSWTGINGYTF
TRBV19	TRBJ1-2	CASSIGGQGANYGYTF
TRBV7-9	TRBJ2-7	CASSLVVGTGKSYEQYF
TRBV7-2	TRBJ1-1	CASSLSGTGNTEAFF